This T cell receptor (beta chain) originates from a study of T cell repertoires in cytomegalovirus infection. Overall study context: Newly reported HLA-C-restricted and thoroughly characterized HLA-B-restricted CMV epitopes were employed. An indication of both CMV infection and matching HLA type came from public TCR beta signatures.

The CDR3 runs 17 residues. Trimming cost V 1 base and J 2 bases, with 18 bases left between them. Germline V gene data show CDR1 as SGHNT and CDR2 as YENEEA. TCRdb re-called the reads with MiXCR, one entry per CDR3 protein. The table shows 750,000 to 950,000 distinct CDR3 sequences, with roughly 29% occurring only once. This clonotype was picked up a small number of times. Its cognate antigen is unknown. The starting material was cultured CD8+ T cells from PBMCs, obtained from culture after CMV antigen stimulation. The gene calls are TRBV11-3 and TRBJ2-7, with D maybe TRBD1 (5 bases). The clonotype comes from a human donor in good health (CMV status not recorded). Some clones in this sample may be carry-over from other donors' samples. The CDR3 region is CASSLGYWCGAPYEQYF. CDR3 sequence (DNA): TGTGCCAGCAGCTTAGGGTATTGGTGTGGGGCGCCCTACGAGCAGTACTTC.